This TCR delta chain is from a study of gamma-delta chains in newborns, infants, children. For the study at large: Polyclonal expansion of innate γδ T cells after birth follows microbial exposure.

V dropped 2 bases and J dropped 2; count of bases not matched to a gene: 4. This CDR3 has 15 amino acids. CDR1 GEAIGNYY and CDR2 EKD come from the germline V gene. TCRdb called clones from the reads again using CATT. This sample has fewer than 13,000 delta-chain clones, with around 8.3% found just once. The sequencing sample was made of blood. The source of this sequence is a child who was a newborn, infant or young child, either healthy, febrile or measles-vaccinated (not recorded which). The rearrangement links TRDV2 to TRDJ1; 10 bases align to TRDD3. The CDR3 region is CACDKVLGDTDKLIF. CDR3 in DNA: TGTGCCTGTGACAAAGTACTGGGGGATACCGATAAACTCATCTTT.